The rows below give T cell receptor beta chains drawn from one sample of a study of blood T cell repertoires in COVID-19. TCRdb's table, derived via immunoSEQ multiplex PCR, lists solely in-frame clones and lacks some. The table includes 140,000 to 150,000 clones, roughly 84% detected once. The sample was PBMCs or T cells enriched from blood (not recorded which). The receptors were sampled from a woman between 45 and 65 years old who had been exposed to COVID-19. The CDR3 runs from the conserved cysteine through the conserved F or W. The order of the fields is V gene, J gene, CDR3 length, D gene, clone size, CDR3 protein, CDR3 DNA. D genes are given only for firm matches. Part of the rows lack a size; the others show once, few, many or a class for expanded clones.

V gene: TRBV18
J gene: TRBJ1-5
CDR3 length: 16
D gene: TRBD1
clone size: -
CDR3 protein: CASSWGDRVSNQPQHF
CDR3 DNA: TGTGCCAGCTCATGGGGGGACAGGGTGAGCAATCAGCCCCAGCATTTT

V gene: TRBV19
J gene: TRBJ2-7
CDR3 length: 12
D gene: TRBD1
clone size: few
CDR3 protein: CASRGDSYEQYF
CDR3 DNA: TGTGCCAGTAGGGGGGACAGTTACGAGCAGTACTTC

V gene: TRBV19
J gene: TRBJ2-7
CDR3 length: 16
D gene: TRBD1
clone size: -
CDR3 protein: CASSTPGDRLDYEQYF
CDR3 DNA: TGTGCCAGTAGTACCCCTGGGGACAGGTTGGACTACGAGCAGTACTTC

V gene: TRBV19
J gene: TRBJ2-1
CDR3 length: 14
D gene: TRBD2
clone size: once
CDR3 protein: CASSTGTSGRGQFF
CDR3 DNA: TGTGCCAGTAGTACGGGGACTAGCGGGAGGGGGCAGTTCTTC

V gene: TRBV4-3
J gene: TRBJ2-3
CDR3 length: 12
D gene: -
clone size: -
CDR3 protein: CASSQVSGTQYF
CDR3 DNA: TGCGCCAGCAGCCAAGTTTCGGGTACGCAGTATTTT

V gene: TRBV4-3
J gene: TRBJ1-2
CDR3 length: 15
D gene: TRBD1
clone size: -
CDR3 protein: CASSPQTGPIYGYTF
CDR3 DNA: TGCGCCAGCAGCCCTCAGACAGGGCCTATCTATGGCTACACCTTC

V gene: TRBV9
J gene: TRBJ2-1
CDR3 length: 16
D gene: TRBD2
clone size: -
CDR3 protein: CASSAGLAGGGGVQFF
CDR3 DNA: TGTGCCAGCAGCGCGGGACTAGCGGGAGGTGGAGGCGTGCAGTTCTTC

V gene: TRBV7-2
J gene: TRBJ2-7
CDR3 length: 15
D gene: -
clone size: -
CDR3 protein: CASSLVSRSSYEQYF
CDR3 DNA: TGTGCCAGCAGCTTAGTTTCCCGGAGCTCCTACGAGCAGTACTTC

V gene: TRBV19
J gene: TRBJ1-5
CDR3 length: 13
D gene: -
clone size: -
CDR3 protein: CASSQGINQPQHF
CDR3 DNA: TGTGCCAGTAGCCAGGGTATCAATCAGCCCCAGCATTTT

V gene: TRBV7-9
J gene: TRBJ1-2
CDR3 length: 18
D gene: TRBD1
clone size: -
CDR3 protein: CASSSGPGGGKTNYGYTF
CDR3 DNA: TGTGCCAGCAGCTCGGGACCAGGGGGCGGGAAAACTAACTATGGCTACACCTTC

V gene: TRBV9
J gene: TRBJ1-2
CDR3 length: 15
D gene: -
clone size: -
CDR3 protein: CASSVASTANYGYTF
CDR3 DNA: TGTGCCAGCAGCGTAGCCTCGACAGCTAACTATGGCTACACCTTC

V gene: TRBV27
J gene: TRBJ1-2
CDR3 length: 14
D gene: -
clone size: -
CDR3 protein: CASSPPGGAQGYTF
CDR3 DNA: TGTGCCAGCAGTCCGCCCGGGGGGGCTCAGGGCTACACCTTC

V gene: TRBV4-3
J gene: TRBJ1-2
CDR3 length: 15
D gene: TRBD1
clone size: -
CDR3 protein: CASSQEDRSNYGYTF
CDR3 DNA: TGCGCCAGCAGCCAAGAGGACAGGTCTAACTATGGCTACACCTTC

V gene: TRBV19
J gene: TRBJ2-1
CDR3 length: 16
D gene: -
clone size: -
CDR3 protein: CASTFSDSATYNEQFF
CDR3 DNA: TGTGCCAGTACCTTCTCCGACAGTGCCACCTACAATGAGCAGTTCTTC

V gene: TRBV6-5
J gene: TRBJ2-5
CDR3 length: 14
D gene: TRBD2
clone size: once
CDR3 protein: CASRASGRLKTQYF
CDR3 DNA: TGTGCCAGCAGGGCTAGCGGGAGACTTAAGACCCAGTACTTC

V gene: TRBV2
J gene: TRBJ1-3
CDR3 length: 15
D gene: -
clone size: -
CDR3 protein: CASKNGPSSGNTIYF
CDR3 DNA: TGTGCCAGCAAAAATGGGCCAAGCTCTGGAAACACCATATATTTT

V gene: TRBV5-6
J gene: TRBJ1-2
CDR3 length: 17
D gene: TRBD1
clone size: -
CDR3 protein: CASSLSVGQDFGYGYTF
CDR3 DNA: TGTGCCAGCAGCTTGTCCGTAGGACAGGATTTTGGCTATGGCTACACCTTC

V gene: TRBV19
J gene: TRBJ1-2
CDR3 length: 15
D gene: TRBD1
clone size: once
CDR3 protein: CASSIGTASNYGYTF
CDR3 DNA: TGTGCCAGTAGTATCGGGACAGCGTCAAACTATGGCTACACCTTC

V gene: TRBV2
J gene: TRBJ2-1
CDR3 length: 13
D gene: -
clone size: -
CDR3 protein: CASSSQGYNEQFF
CDR3 DNA: TGTGCCAGCAGTTCCCAGGGTTACAATGAGCAGTTCTTC

V gene: TRBV13
J gene: TRBJ2-1
CDR3 length: 15
D gene: TRBD2
clone size: -
CDR3 protein: CASSLRLAGSAEQFF
CDR3 DNA: TGTGCCAGCAGCTTACGTCTAGCGGGGAGTGCTGAGCAGTTCTTC

V gene: TRBV19
J gene: TRBJ1-1
CDR3 length: 15
D gene: TRBD1
clone size: -
CDR3 protein: CASSRVRDRGTEAFF
CDR3 DNA: TGTGCCAGTAGTAGGGTCCGGGACAGGGGTACTGAAGCTTTCTTT

V gene: TRBV29-1
J gene: TRBJ1-2
CDR3 length: 14
D gene: TRBD1
clone size: -
CDR3 protein: CSVEAPGTGNGYTF
CDR3 DNA: TGCAGCGTTGAAGCCCCGGGGACAGGCAATGGCTACACCTTC

V gene: TRBV7-9
J gene: TRBJ1-5
CDR3 length: 16
D gene: TRBD1
clone size: -
CDR3 protein: CASSLGTTGGNQPQHF
CDR3 DNA: TGTGCCAGCAGCTTAGGGACGACAGGGGGCAATCAGCCCCAGCATTTT

V gene: TRBV7-7
J gene: TRBJ2-3
CDR3 length: 16
D gene: TRBD2
clone size: -
CDR3 protein: CASSPLAGGHTDTQYF
CDR3 DNA: TGTGCTAGCAGCCCACTAGCGGGGGGGCACACAGATACGCAGTATTTT

V gene: TRBV4-3
J gene: TRBJ2-2
CDR3 length: 15
D gene: TRBD2
clone size: -
CDR3 protein: CASSATSVNTGELFF
CDR3 DNA: TGCGCCAGCAGCGCCACTAGCGTGAACACCGGGGAGCTGTTTTTT

V gene: TRBV9
J gene: TRBJ2-5
CDR3 length: 14
D gene: TRBD2
clone size: once
CDR3 protein: CASSPQGGGETQYF
CDR3 DNA: TGTGCCAGCAGCCCCCAAGGCGGGGGAGAGACCCAGTACTTC

V gene: TRBV3-1/TRBV3-2
J gene: TRBJ2-7
CDR3 length: 11
D gene: -
clone size: -
CDR3 protein: CASSVDSEQYF
CDR3 DNA: TGTGCCAGCAGCGTTGACAGTGAGCAGTACTTC

V gene: TRBV10-3
J gene: TRBJ2-3
CDR3 length: 19
D gene: TRBD2
clone size: -
CDR3 protein: CAISESTGLAGGSTDTQYF
CDR3 DNA: TGTGCCATCAGTGAGTCGACCGGACTAGCGGGGGGCAGCACAGATACGCAGTATTTT

V gene: TRBV5-6
J gene: TRBJ2-3
CDR3 length: 16
D gene: -
clone size: -
CDR3 protein: CASSQQLLGAADTQYF
CDR3 DNA: TGTGCCAGCAGCCAACAACTCCTAGGGGCGGCAGATACGCAGTATTTT

V gene: TRBV29-1
J gene: TRBJ2-7
CDR3 length: 11
D gene: TRBD1
clone size: -
CDR3 protein: CSGQGNYEQYF
CDR3 DNA: TGCAGCGGACAGGGGAACTACGAGCAGTACTTC

V gene: TRBV4-2
J gene: TRBJ1-4
CDR3 length: 19
D gene: -
clone size: -
CDR3 protein: CASSQDSLKGAVTNEKLFF
CDR3 DNA: TGTGCCAGCAGCCAAGATAGTTTAAAAGGGGCTGTGACTAATGAAAAACTGTTTTTT

V gene: TRBV30
J gene: TRBJ2-1
CDR3 length: 15
D gene: TRBD2
clone size: -
CDR3 protein: CAWSDTSGRRDEQFF
CDR3 DNA: TGTGCCTGGAGCGATACTAGCGGGAGAAGGGATGAGCAGTTCTTC

V gene: TRBV18
J gene: TRBJ2-7
CDR3 length: 14
D gene: TRBD2
clone size: -
CDR3 protein: CASSPLVGRDEQYF
CDR3 DNA: TGTGCCAGCTCACCACTTGTAGGGAGGGACGAGCAGTACTTC

V gene: TRBV7-7
J gene: TRBJ2-2
CDR3 length: 15
D gene: TRBD2
clone size: -
CDR3 protein: CASSPGLANTGELFF
CDR3 DNA: TGTGCCAGCAGCCCGGGACTAGCGAACACCGGGGAGCTGTTTTTT

V gene: TRBV27
J gene: TRBJ1-5
CDR3 length: 13
D gene: TRBD1
clone size: many
CDR3 protein: CASSWTGGQPQHF
CDR3 DNA: TGTGCCAGCAGTTGGACAGGGGGTCAGCCCCAGCATTTT

V gene: TRBV7-2
J gene: TRBJ1-6
CDR3 length: 15
D gene: -
clone size: -
CDR3 protein: CASSLNPAGNSPLHF
CDR3 DNA: TGTGCCAGCAGCTTAAACCCTGCGGGGAATTCACCCCTCCACTTT

V gene: TRBV5-3
J gene: TRBJ1-5
CDR3 length: 18
D gene: TRBD1
clone size: -
CDR3 protein: CARSLNGQGVRSNQPQHF
CDR3 DNA: TGTGCCAGAAGCTTAAACGGACAGGGAGTGAGGAGCAATCAGCCCCAGCATTTT

V gene: TRBV5-6
J gene: TRBJ1-6
CDR3 length: 16
D gene: -
clone size: -
CDR3 protein: CASSSGRGSYNSPLHF
CDR3 DNA: TGTGCCAGCAGCTCGGGCAGGGGATCCTATAATTCACCCCTCCACTTT

V gene: TRBV6-1
J gene: TRBJ2-1
CDR3 length: 15
D gene: TRBD1
clone size: many
CDR3 protein: CASSESTGGHNEQFF
CDR3 DNA: TGTGCCAGCAGTGAGTCGACAGGGGGGCACAATGAGCAGTTCTTC

V gene: TRBV10-2
J gene: TRBJ2-1
CDR3 length: 15
D gene: -
clone size: -
CDR3 protein: CASKREDQLYNEQFF
CDR3 DNA: TGCGCCAGCAAAAGGGAGGACCAACTATACAATGAGCAGTTCTTC

V gene: TRBV12-3/TRBV12-4
J gene: TRBJ1-2
CDR3 length: 13
D gene: TRBD1
clone size: -
CDR3 protein: CASSETGNYGYTF
CDR3 DNA: TGTGCCAGCAGTGAGACAGGGAACTATGGCTACACCTTC

V gene: TRBV9
J gene: TRBJ1-2
CDR3 length: 14
D gene: -
clone size: -
CDR3 protein: CASSVDPGLSGYTF
CDR3 DNA: TGTGCCAGCAGCGTAGATCCGGGACTCTCTGGCTACACCTTC

V gene: TRBV3-1/TRBV3-2
J gene: TRBJ2-7
CDR3 length: 14
D gene: TRBD2
clone size: -
CDR3 protein: CASTLAGGRYEQYF
CDR3 DNA: TGTGCCAGCACTCTAGCGGGAGGGCGGTACGAGCAGTACTTC

V gene: TRBV2
J gene: TRBJ2-3
CDR3 length: 16
D gene: -
clone size: once
CDR3 protein: CASSETVWAATDTQYF
CDR3 DNA: TGTGCCAGCAGTGAAACGGTTTGGGCAGCCACAGATACGCAGTATTTT

V gene: TRBV3-1/TRBV3-2
J gene: TRBJ2-3
CDR3 length: 15
D gene: -
clone size: -
CDR3 protein: CASSQPGTFTDTQYF
CDR3 DNA: TGTGCCAGCAGCCAGCCCGGGACTTTCACAGATACGCAGTATTTT

V gene: TRBV6-5
J gene: TRBJ2-3
CDR3 length: 14
D gene: -
clone size: -
CDR3 protein: CASKRGGLTDTQYF
CDR3 DNA: TGTGCCAGCAAAAGGGGGGGACTCACAGATACGCAGTATTTT

V gene: TRBV24-1
J gene: TRBJ2-1
CDR3 length: 13
D gene: -
clone size: -
CDR3 protein: CATSGTLYNEQFF
CDR3 DNA: TGTGCCACCAGTGGAACTCTTTACAATGAGCAGTTCTTC

V gene: TRBV11-2
J gene: TRBJ1-2
CDR3 length: 13
D gene: -
clone size: -
CDR3 protein: CASSPTGNYGYTF
CDR3 DNA: TGTGCCAGCAGCCCAACAGGGAACTATGGCTACACCTTC

V gene: TRBV5-1
J gene: TRBJ1-2
CDR3 length: 13
D gene: TRBD1
clone size: -
CDR3 protein: CASSLGQGRGYTF
CDR3 DNA: TGCGCCAGCAGCCTGGGACAGGGAAGAGGCTACACCTTC

V gene: TRBV5-6
J gene: TRBJ1-3
CDR3 length: 14
D gene: -
clone size: -
CDR3 protein: CASSFPGLGNTIYF
CDR3 DNA: TGTGCCAGCAGCTTCCCGGGGTTGGGAAACACCATATATTTT

V gene: TRBV6-2/TRBV6-3
J gene: TRBJ2-7
CDR3 length: 16
D gene: TRBD2
clone size: -
CDR3 protein: CASSSRTSGSPGEQYF
CDR3 DNA: TGTGCCAGCAGTTCCCGGACTAGCGGGAGCCCAGGGGAGCAGTACTTC

V gene: TRBV7-9
J gene: TRBJ1-5
CDR3 length: 13
D gene: -
clone size: -
CDR3 protein: CASSPGVGQPQHF
CDR3 DNA: TGTGCCAGCAGCCCGGGGGTAGGGCAGCCCCAGCATTTT